This T cell receptor (beta chain) was identified during a study of blood T cell repertoires in COVID-19. On the study more broadly: Italy, Spain and the United States were the sources of the convalescent and acute COVID-19 samples. Sources were T cells, B-cell-depleted T cells, or PBMCs; the material itself was cDNA or gDNA.

Using immunoSEQ multiplex PCR, the repertoire was profiled, and TCRdb retains in-frame clones only, with some absent. Here the sample spans about 350,000 clones, roughly 87% being singletons. CDR3 length: 15 amino acids. The V gene's germline CDR1 is SNHLY and CDR2 FYNNEI. The junction had 14 bases not matched to a gene; V was cut back by 11 bases and J by 3 bases. The study recruited people aged 18 to 89 years across 20 to 30 US areas. Two consecutive negative NP/OP PCR tests, clearance, or resolved symptoms defined Cohort 3 recovery. What was sequenced was PBMCs or T cells enriched from blood (not recorded which). This TCR derives from a woman aged 25 to 45 who had recovered from COVID-19. The chain has TRBV2 and TRBJ1-2; 8 bases are a match to TRBD1. CDR3 in amino acids: CAGLAFQGADYGYTF. The CDR3 DNA reads as TGTGCCGGTTTGGCGTTTCAGGGGGCAGACTATGGCTACACCTTC.